Shown below are 10 T cell receptor beta chains from a single sample sequenced in a study of T cells in Graves' hyperthyroidism and ophthalmopathy. Authors of the study amplified TCR beta CDR3 regions from RNA transcripts. With the HTBI primer set, the TCR CDR3 went through a first round of RT-PCR. TCRdb itself ran the multiplex PCR reads through MiXCR, one entry per CDR3 protein. The data show about 640,000 distinct CDR3 sequences, about 14% seen once. The sample was blood. These receptors were collected from a woman aged 50 to 65 with Graves' ophthalmopathy.

This clonotype was observed at least ten times. This chain uses TRBV15 with TRBJ2-1; possible D gene TRBD2, 6 bases. Between the trimmed V and J ends, which lost 3 bases and 7 bases, there was a span of 22 bases. This CDR3 has 17 residues. Germline CDR1 and CDR2: LNHNV and YYDKDF (reference sequence). CDR3: CATSRPHGLNGWNEQFF. DNA of the CDR3: TGTGCCACCAGCAGGCCCCACGGACTAAATGGCTGGAATGAGCAGTTCTTC.

The chain combines TRBV15 with TRBJ2-7; 11 positions agree with TRBD2. With 0 bases clipped from V and 4 bases from J, the junction kept 5 bases outside the gene matches. Germline V gives CDR1 LNHNV, CDR2 YYDKDF (reference sequence). This CDR3 comprises 16 residues. DNA for the CDR3: TGTGCCACCAGCAGAGAGACTAGCGGGATACGTTACGAGCAGTACTTC. Amino acids: CATSRETSGIRYEQYF. Complete variable domain (other parts from reference TRBV15 and TRBJ2-7): DAMVIQNPRYQVTQFGKPVTLSCSQTLNHNVMYWYQQKSSQAPKLLFHYYDKDFNNEADTPDNFQSRRPNTSFCFLDIRSPGLGDTAMYLCATSRETSGIRYEQYFGPGTRLTVT.

There are many counts of this clonotype. The V and J genes are TRBV20-1 and TRBJ2-5; the match to TRBD1 covers 8 bases. V shed 5 bases and J 5 bases; nucleotides not matched to a gene: 7. This CDR3 is built from 13 residues. Germline V gene lookup returns CDR1 DFQATT and CDR2 SNEGSKA (reference sequence). For the CDR3, the DNA is TGCAGTGCTCGTACAGGGGGTCACGAGACCCAGTACTTC. This encodes CSARTGGHETQYF.

This clonotype was recorded many times. The chain uses TRBV12-3 or TRBV12-4 and TRBJ2-1, with D maybe TRBD1 (5 bases). Trimming left V 4 bases short and J 4 bases short, with 11 bases between. The length of the CDR3 is 14 residues. DNA of the CDR3: TGTGCCAGCAGTTCCTCGACAGATTACAATGAGCAGTTCTTC. Residues: CASSSSTDYNEQFF.

The chain combines TRBV9 with TRBJ1-2, with D unclear. The CDR3 runs 14 residues. Germline V gene data show CDR1 as SGDLS and CDR2 as YYNGEE. V lost 4 bases to trimming and J lost 4 bases, with 14 bases between them. The CDR3 loop reads CASSPTRVPYGYTF. The DNA of the CDR3 is TGTGCCAGCAGCCCAACAAGGGTACCCTATGGCTACACCTTC.

In its sample, this clonotype was seen a few times. The V and J genes are TRBV20-1 and TRBJ2-5; 11 positions match TRBD2. V was pared by 6 bases and J by 2 bases, with 11 bases of the junction left unmatched. This CDR3 spans 16 amino acids. Per the germline V gene, CDR1 is DFQATT and CDR2 is SNEGSKA (reference sequence). The CDR3 loop reads CSAQTIAGGPQETQYF. In nucleotides, the CDR3 is TGCAGTGCCCAGACAATAGCGGGAGGGCCTCAAGAGACCCAGTACTTC.

This chain connects TRBV20-1 to TRBJ1-1; TRBD1 might be the D (5 bases). Between the trimmed V and J ends, which lost 1 base and 12 bases, there was a span of 24 bases. CDR3 length: 15 amino acids. Germline CDR1 and CDR2: DFQATT and SNEGSKA (reference sequence). DNA for the CDR3: TGCAGTGCTAGAGGGACCTGGGGCGGGAAGATGGCGACTTTCTTT. Translating it yields CSARGTWGGKMATFF.

Written as DNA, the CDR3 is TGTGCCAGCAGTTTTACCCAGGGGGTTCGCAATCAGCCCCAGCATTTT. The encoded protein is CASSFTQGVRNQPQHF. V is TRBV6-2 or TRBV6-3 and J is TRBJ1-5, with 7 nucleotides matching TRBD1. The CDR3 spans 16 residues. V lost 4 bases to trimming and J lost 2 bases; unmatched junction nucleotides: 8. Germline V gene sequence: CDR1 MNHEY, CDR2 SVGEGT.

This clonotype was seen many times. The chain is built from TRBV24-1 and TRBJ2-5; 14 bases are a match to TRBD2. CDR3 length: 17 residues. The V gene end was trimmed by 5 bases and the J gene end by 5 bases; junction bases not matched to a gene: 9. Germline CDR1 and CDR2: KGHDR and SFDVKD. CDR3 nucleotides: TGTGCCACCAGTGTCCCGGGACTAGCGGGAGACCGGGAGACCCAGTACTTC. Its translation is CATSVPGLAGDRETQYF.

This clonotype was observed a handful of times. This chain links TRBV28 with TRBJ1-5, with a tentative D call TRBD1 (6 bases). The V end lost 5 bases, the J end lost 7 bases, and 9 bases lay between the germline ends. The CDR3 has 12 amino acids. Germline CDR1 reads MDHEN; CDR2 reads SYDVKM. CDR3 amino acids: CASSQGTQPQHF. The CDR3 coding sequence is TGTGCCAGCAGTCAGGGGACCCAGCCCCAGCATTTT.